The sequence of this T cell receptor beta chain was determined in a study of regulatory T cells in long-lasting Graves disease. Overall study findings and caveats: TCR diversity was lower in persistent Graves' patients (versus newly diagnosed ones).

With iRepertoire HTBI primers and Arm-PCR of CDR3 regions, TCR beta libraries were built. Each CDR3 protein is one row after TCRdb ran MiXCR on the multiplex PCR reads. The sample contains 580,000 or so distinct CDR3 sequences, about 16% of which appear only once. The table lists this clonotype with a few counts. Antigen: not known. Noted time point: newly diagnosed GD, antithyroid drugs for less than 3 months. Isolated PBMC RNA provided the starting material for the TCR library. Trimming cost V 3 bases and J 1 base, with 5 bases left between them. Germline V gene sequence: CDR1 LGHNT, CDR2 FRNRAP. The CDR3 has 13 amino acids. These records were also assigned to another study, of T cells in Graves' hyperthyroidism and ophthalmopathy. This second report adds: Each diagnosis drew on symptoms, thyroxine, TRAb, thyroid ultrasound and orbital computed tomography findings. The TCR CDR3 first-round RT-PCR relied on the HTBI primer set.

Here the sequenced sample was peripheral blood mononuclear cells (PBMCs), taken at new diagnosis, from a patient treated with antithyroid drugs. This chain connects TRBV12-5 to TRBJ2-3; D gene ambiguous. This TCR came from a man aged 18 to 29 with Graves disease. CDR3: CASGLSGTDTQYF. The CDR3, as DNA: TGTGCTAGTGGTTTAAGCGGCACAGATACGCAGTATTTT.